This TCR beta chain was observed in a study of T cell responses to AZD1222 COVID-19 vaccine. The germline CDR1 and CDR2 sequences are SGHRS and YFSETQ. The CDR3 is 22 amino acids in total, end residues counted. Sequenced by immunoSEQ multiplex PCR; TCRdb stores in-frame clones only, minus some. The sample contains over 110,000 clones, 85% to 95% of which appear only once. On this clone itself: Its target is not known. No DNA is shown, since the ends of the CDR3 on it are uncertain; the CDR3 is the one TCRdb lists.

Regarding the study as a whole: Seropositive AZD1222 recipients at baseline numbered only 5 to 7. Unmutated variant regions are reportedly the target of nearly half of TCRs that are spike-specific. After two AZD1222 doses, spike-specific TCR breadth and depth rose versus day 0. Females outnumbered males among donors, who were mostly white British; clonal diversity was possibly underestimated.

J is TRBJ1-2 and V is TRBV5-1. This clonotype was obtained from an adult in good health. The input for sequencing was peripheral blood, taken on day 0 of AZD1222 vaccination. CDR3 sequence reads: CASSFGGTMATPSVRGRYGYTF.